These 12 T cell receptor beta chains were sequenced from one sample in a study of T cell repertoires in cytomegalovirus infection. MiXCR, applied by TCRdb to the reads, yields one record per CDR3 protein. The top ten clones hold approximately 61% of a sample with about 71,000 distinct CDR3 sequences, about 20% of them seen once. These receptors' targets are unknown. Sequenced material: CD8+ T cells from cultured PBMCs, taken from culture after CMV antigen stimulation. The receptors were gathered from a human donor in good health (CMV status not recorded). Some clones in this sample may be carry-over from other donors' samples.

This clonotype was detected only a few times. The chain recombines TRBV7-6 with TRBJ2-4, with TRBD1 as a possible D gene (6 bases). There are 16 residues in the CDR3. V was pared by 5 bases and J by 0 bases, with 14 bases between. CDR1 is SGHVS, CDR2 FNYEAQ, per germline. The CDR3 here is CASSARDNLAKNIQYF. In DNA, the CDR3 is TGTGCCAGCAGCGCCCGGGACAACCTAGCCAAAAACATTCAGTACTTC.

The chain couples TRBV25-1 to TRBJ2-1; D is unclear. Deletions cut 4 bases from V and 7 bases from J, with 17 bases between. CDR3 size: 15 residues. Germline CDR1 reads MGHDK; CDR2 reads SYGVNS. CDR3 region: CASSGEPLQGNEQFF. Written as DNA, the CDR3 is TGTGCCAGCAGTGGGGAACCCCTACAAGGGAATGAGCAGTTCTTC.

The V call is TRBV2, the J call TRBJ2-1; no clear D gene. V lost 2 bases and J lost 9, with 8 bases in between. CDR3 size: 12 residues. From germline, CDR1 is SNHLY and CDR2 FYNNEI. CDR3 loop: CASSERVFEQFF. The CDR3 nucleotides are TGTGCCAGCAGTGAACGCGTGTTTGAGCAGTTCTTC.

This clonotype appeared once. This chain uses TRBV7-6 with TRBJ2-2, with D perhaps TRBD1 (5 bases). V lost 3 bases and J 1 base, leaving 12 bases between the germline ends. The CDR3 has 16 residues. Germline CDR1 and CDR2: SGHVS and FNYEAQ. The CDR3 sequence: CASSFGAGQNTGELFF. Written as DNA, the CDR3 is TGTGCCAGCAGCTTTGGGGCAGGGCAGAACACCGGGGAGCTGTTTTTT.

This chain links TRBV29-1 with TRBJ2-7; D unclear. The CDR3 sequence is 13 residues long. V was trimmed by 7 bases and J by 0 bases, leaving 13 bases between them. The germline V gene has CDR1 SQVTM and CDR2 ANQGSEA. CDR3 residues: CSAYSVSSYEQYF. CDR3 coding DNA: TGCAGCGCTTACAGCGTCAGCTCCTACGAGCAGTACTTC.

The table lists this clonotype with a few counts. The chain is built from TRBV7-8 and TRBJ2-1, with TRBD2 identical over 9 bases. Trimming removed 5 bases from V and 1 base from J; junction bases left unmatched: 9. Germline CDR1 and CDR2: SGHVS and FQNEAQ. The CDR3 sequence is 17 residues long. As DNA, the CDR3 is TGTGCCAGCAGCACACCCTCTAGCGGGGCTTCCTACAATGAGCAGTTCTTC. It is translated as CASSTPSSGASYNEQFF.

The rearrangement links TRBV6-1 to TRBJ2-1; 7 positions match TRBD1. V lost 6 bases to trimming and J lost 10 bases; unmatched junction nucleotides: 15. CDR3 length equals 15 residues. The germline gives CDR1 MNHNS, CDR2 SASEGT. CDR3 protein: CASSPRDSSREEQFF. The DNA of the CDR3 is TGTGCCAGCAGCCCCAGGGACAGTTCTAGGGAGGAGCAGTTCTTC.

This clonotype was counted only a few times. The V gene is TRBV7-7, the J gene TRBJ2-7, with 8 bases identical to TRBD1. Germline V gene lookup returns CDR1 SSHAT and CDR2 FNYEAQ (reference sequence). CDR3 length: 14 residues. J gave up 2 bases and V 5 bases, and 5 bases lay outside the gene matches. The CDR3 DNA sequence: TGTGCCAGCAGCCAAGGACAGGGAACCTACGAGCAGTACTTC. Translating gives CASSQGQGTYEQYF.

This chain links TRBV7-6 with TRBJ2-7, with 8 bases aligning to TRBD1. After removal of 5 bases from V and 3 bases from J, the junction contained 12 bases not matched to a gene. The CDR3 totals 16 residues. The germline CDR1 and CDR2 sequences are SGHVS and FNYEAQ. The CDR3 protein is CASSTYPGTGIYEQYF. The DNA for the CDR3 is TGTGCCAGCAGCACCTATCCCGGGACAGGTATCTACGAGCAGTACTTC. The complete variable domain, with remaining parts taken from reference TRBV7-6 and TRBJ2-7, reads GAGVSQSPRYKVTKRGQDVALRCDPISGHVSLYWYRQALGQGPEFLTYFNYEAQQDKSGLPNDRFSAERPEGSISTLTIQRTEQRDSAMYRCASSTYPGTGIYEQYFGPGTRLTVT.

The rearrangement uses TRBV29-1 and TRBJ2-1, with 8 positions matching TRBD2. The V gene end was trimmed by 1 base and the J gene end by 1 base; junction bases not matched to a gene: 6. CDR1 SQVTM and CDR2 ANQGSEA come from the germline V gene. CDR3 length equals 16 residues. CDR3 coding DNA: TGCAGCGTTGAAGGGTCCAGCGGGGGTTCCTACAATGAGCAGTTCTTC. Translating gives CSVEGSSGGSYNEQFF.

For this clonotype: The junction differs from germline at one of its ends, possibly a read error. The chain couples TRBV28 to TRBJ1-1; D remains unclear. CDR3 length: 12 amino acids. CDR1 MDHEN and CDR2 SYDVKM come from the germline V gene. The DNA of the CDR3 is TGTGCCTGCAGTTATTTCGGATCTGAAGCTTTCTTT. It codes for CACSYFGSEAFF.

The J gene is TRBJ2-5, the V gene TRBV27; D ambiguous. The V and J ends lost 7 bases and 4 bases respectively, with 7 bases between them. This CDR3 is built from 11 residues. From germline, CDR1 is MNHEY and CDR2 SMNVEV (reference sequence). The CDR3 nucleotides are TGTGCCAGCACCTTAGGAGAGACCCAGTACTTC. It yields the protein CASTLGETQYF.